This T cell receptor (beta chain) appears in the sequencing data of a study of neurological immune-mediated disorders. Findings and caveats of the study: No sharing of CDR3 amino acid sequences was observed among expanded clones across subjects, suggesting private repertoires in all groups.

One entry per CDR3 protein, called by TCRdb with MiXCR from the 5' RACE reads. The sample consists of 65,000 to 70,000 distinct CDR3 sequences, 3% to 5% of them appearing once. About this clonotype: The antigen is not known. The junction does not match germline at one end; this may be a read error.

The CDR3 loop spans 14 amino acids. Germline CDR1 and CDR2: SGHDT and YYEEEE. The receptor comes from a man aged 30 to 39 with multiple sclerosis. This chain connects TRBV5-6 to TRBJ2-3, with a possible D match to TRBD1 (5 bases). Material for sequencing was PBMCs. CDR3 DNA: TGTACCAGCAGCTCGACAGTAAGCACAGATACGCAGTATTTT. Its protein is CTSSSTVSTDTQYF. The full variable domain, its missing parts supplied by reference TRBV5-6 and TRBJ2-3, is DAGVTQSPTHLIKTRGQQVTLRCSPKSGHDTVSWYQQALGQGPQFIFQYYEEEERQRGNFPDRFSGHQFPNYSSELNVNALLLGDSALYLCTSSSTVSTDTQYFGPGTRLTVL.